This T cell receptor beta chain was recorded in a study of T cells in Graves' hyperthyroidism and ophthalmopathy. Using RNA transcripts as the source, TCR beta CDR3 regions were amplified. Carried out on the TCR CDR3, a first-round RT-PCR used the HTBI primer set. TCRdb recomputed calls from the multiplex PCR reads with MiXCR, one row per CDR3 protein. The repertoire holds around 190,000 distinct CDR3 sequences, with around 16% as singletons. The germline V gene encodes CDR1 SGHAT and CDR2 FQDESV (reference sequence). CDR3 length: 14 residues. Trimming took 4 bases from V and 1 from J, leaving 10 bases between them. Many counts were recorded for this clonotype.

V gene TRBV11-1 combines with J gene TRBJ1-1, with D unresolved. This clonotype originated in a woman aged 50 to 60 with Graves' hyperthyroidism. Material: blood. DNA for the CDR3: TGTGCCAGCAGCTCTCGGACGGGGAACACTGAAGCTTTCTTT. Amino acid sequence: CASSSRTGNTEAFF.